The subject of this entry is one T cell receptor (beta chain). Germline V gene lookup returns CDR1 SEHNR and CDR2 FQNEAQ (reference sequence). The CDR3 runs 15 residues. Trimming took 6 bases from V and 6 from J; bases not matched to a gene: 7. PCR was performed a second time for about 6 to 12 cycles using a sample-barcoded 5' primer and a J-beta primer mix. TCRdb reanalysed the 5' RACE reads using MiXCR and keeps one entry per CDR3 protein. There are roughly 800,000 distinct CDR3 sequences in the sample; roughly 50% occur only once, and around 22% lies in the top ten. These data are taken from a study of blood T cells in healthy people across ages. PBMCs, at least 6 million per sample, were isolated.

The chain employs TRBV7-9 and TRBJ2-1; the match to TRBD2 covers 11 bases. Sample: blood. This receptor was identified in a man aged 25-45 years in good health. The CDR3 DNA follows: TGTGCCAGCAGTGAAACTAGCGGGAGTAGCAATGAGCAGTTCTTC. As protein: CASSETSGSSNEQFF.